This T cell receptor beta chain was found in a study of blood T cell repertoires in COVID-19. Whole-study context: Specimens from acute and convalescent COVID-19 originated in the United States, Italy and Spain.

Trimming pared 6 bases from V and 10 bases from J, leaving 18 bases between. The CDR3 totals 13 residues. The germline CDR1 and CDR2 sequences are SGHAT and FQNNGV. Generated by immunoSEQ multiplex PCR, the TCRdb table keeps only in-frame clones and is missing some. This table holds about 260,000 clones, around four fifths found once. The rearrangement joins TRBV11-2 to TRBJ1-1; D is perhaps TRBD1 (5 bases). Sequencing used peripheral blood. This sequence was found in a man in his 60s with acute or convalescent COVID-19. CDR3 coding DNA: TGTGCCAGCAGAACCGGGGACTACGGGAGAGCTTTCTTT. This codes for CASRTGDYGRAFF.